The rows below give T cell receptor beta chains drawn from one sample of a study of blood T cell repertoires in COVID-19. TCRdb's copy holds only in-frame clones and misses some; the assay was immunoSEQ multiplex PCR. Of about 80,000 clones in the sample, about four fifths were seen once. Sequencing was performed on peripheral blood. The receptors stem from a woman aged 70-85 years with acute or convalescent COVID-19. The CDR3 runs from the conserved cysteine through the conserved F or W. D genes are given only for firm matches. Expanded clones get a size class; other rows say once, few or many, or leave the size out.

d_call: TRBD1
v_call: TRBV6-6
j_call: TRBJ1-5
clone_size: few
cdr3_nt: TGTGCCAGCAGTTACTCGGACAGGGACAATCAGCCCCAGCATTTT
cdr3_aa: CASSYSDRDNQPQHF

d_call: NA
v_call: TRBV7-2
j_call: TRBJ2-3
clone_size: NA
cdr3_nt: TGTGCCAGCAGCATAGGGCGGGATACGCAGTATTTT
cdr3_aa: CASSIGRDTQYF

d_call: TRBD2
v_call: TRBV3-1/TRBV3-2
j_call: TRBJ2-3
clone_size: NA
cdr3_nt: TGTGCCAGCAGCCAAGACCCGACTAGCGGGACCAGCACAGATACGCAGTATTTT
cdr3_aa: CASSQDPTSGTSTDTQYF

d_call: TRBD2
v_call: TRBV29-1
j_call: TRBJ2-3
clone_size: NA
cdr3_nt: TGCAGCCTACGGGGGGTTCTGGGGCCGAGCACAGATACGCAGTATTTT
cdr3_aa: CSLRGVLGPSTDTQYF

d_call: TRBD1
v_call: TRBV5-1
j_call: TRBJ1-1
clone_size: once
cdr3_nt: TGCGCCAGCAGCTTAAGGGGGCAGGTGGCTGAAGCTTTCTTT
cdr3_aa: CASSLRGQVAEAFF

d_call: TRBD1
v_call: TRBV5-1
j_call: TRBJ1-2
clone_size: NA
cdr3_nt: TGCGCCAGCAGCTTGGCCTTCTTGGGGACAGGACCCTATGGCTACACCTTC
cdr3_aa: CASSLAFLGTGPYGYTF

d_call: TRBD2
v_call: TRBV6-5
j_call: TRBJ2-3
clone_size: NA
cdr3_nt: TGTGCCATGGGGAGGGCCCAGTCAGATACGCAGTATTTT
cdr3_aa: CAMGRAQSDTQYF

d_call: TRBD1
v_call: TRBV5-8
j_call: TRBJ1-4
clone_size: NA
cdr3_nt: TGTGCCAGCAGCTGGACAGGGATAGAAGAAAAACTGTTTTTT
cdr3_aa: CASSWTGIEEKLFF

d_call: NA
v_call: TRBV6-5
j_call: TRBJ1-1
clone_size: NA
cdr3_nt: TGTGCCAGCACCCTAGGGGGTGTGGACACTGAAGCTTTCTTT
cdr3_aa: CASTLGGVDTEAFF

d_call: TRBD2
v_call: TRBV5-4
j_call: TRBJ2-7
clone_size: NA
cdr3_nt: TGTGCCAGCAGCTCAACTAGCGGGGTGTACGAGCAGTACTTC
cdr3_aa: CASSSTSGVYEQYF

d_call: TRBD2
v_call: TRBV2
j_call: TRBJ2-7
clone_size: few
cdr3_nt: TGTGCCAGCAAAGGACTAGCGGGAGACTACGAGCAGTACTTC
cdr3_aa: CASKGLAGDYEQYF

d_call: NA
v_call: TRBV5-1
j_call: TRBJ2-1
clone_size: NA
cdr3_nt: TGCGCCAGCAGCTTGGTTATAGGGGATAATGAGCAGTTCTTC
cdr3_aa: CASSLVIGDNEQFF

d_call: TRBD1
v_call: TRBV30
j_call: TRBJ1-5
clone_size: NA
cdr3_nt: TGTGCCTGGAGTGGGACAGGGCGGAATCAGCCCCAGCATTTT
cdr3_aa: CAWSGTGRNQPQHF

d_call: TRBD2
v_call: TRBV27
j_call: TRBJ2-1
clone_size: NA
cdr3_nt: TGTGCCAGCAGGAGGCTAGCCGGGAGGGATGAGCAGTTCTTC
cdr3_aa: CASRRLAGRDEQFF

d_call: NA
v_call: TRBV10-3
j_call: TRBJ2-1
clone_size: NA
cdr3_nt: TGTGCCATCAGTGACCTCGACCGCGGAACTTACAATGAGCAGTTCTTC
cdr3_aa: CAISDLDRGTYNEQFF

d_call: NA
v_call: TRBV18
j_call: TRBJ1-2
clone_size: NA
cdr3_nt: TGTGCCAGCTCACCAACAGATTATGGCTACACCTTC
cdr3_aa: CASSPTDYGYTF

d_call: NA
v_call: TRBV19
j_call: TRBJ1-2
clone_size: NA
cdr3_nt: TGTGCCAGTAGTATCCAGGGGAAGGATGGCTACACCTTC
cdr3_aa: CASSIQGKDGYTF

d_call: TRBD1
v_call: TRBV24-1
j_call: TRBJ1-1
clone_size: NA
cdr3_nt: TGTGCCACCAGTGAGGGACAGACAAACACTGAAGCTTTCTTT
cdr3_aa: CATSEGQTNTEAFF

d_call: NA
v_call: TRBV6-1
j_call: TRBJ1-2
clone_size: NA
cdr3_nt: TGTGCCAGCAGTGAATCCGACAGTTCTAACGGCTACACCTTC
cdr3_aa: CASSESDSSNGYTF

d_call: NA
v_call: TRBV15
j_call: TRBJ2-3
clone_size: NA
cdr3_nt: TGTGCCACCAGCAGAGAACTCAGGGATACGCAGTATTTT
cdr3_aa: CATSRELRDTQYF

d_call: TRBD2
v_call: TRBV6-2/TRBV6-3
j_call: TRBJ2-7
clone_size: once
cdr3_nt: TGTGCCAGCAGTTACTCGATTATGGCGGGAGTCTCGTACGAGCAGTACTTC
cdr3_aa: CASSYSIMAGVSYEQYF

d_call: TRBD1
v_call: TRBV5-1
j_call: TRBJ2-5
clone_size: NA
cdr3_nt: TGCGCCAGCAGCTTCACAGGGGGGTTTCAAGAGACCCAGTACTTC
cdr3_aa: CASSFTGGFQETQYF

d_call: NA
v_call: TRBV7-2
j_call: TRBJ1-2
clone_size: NA
cdr3_nt: TGTGCCAGCAGCTTAGTTTCGACGGAGAACTATGGCTACACCTTC
cdr3_aa: CASSLVSTENYGYTF

d_call: TRBD1
v_call: TRBV14
j_call: TRBJ1-1
clone_size: NA
cdr3_nt: TGTGCCAGCAGCCTATACCAACAGGGGATGAACACTGAAGCTTTCTTT
cdr3_aa: CASSLYQQGMNTEAFF

d_call: NA
v_call: TRBV5-6
j_call: TRBJ1-3
clone_size: few
cdr3_nt: TGTGCCAGCAGCTTGGGTTCGGGAAACACCATATATTTT
cdr3_aa: CASSLGSGNTIYF

d_call: NA
v_call: TRBV19
j_call: TRBJ1-4
clone_size: NA
cdr3_nt: TGTGCCAGTAGTCCCTCGGGGGTCTATGAAAAACTGTTTTTT
cdr3_aa: CASSPSGVYEKLFF

d_call: TRBD2
v_call: TRBV30
j_call: TRBJ2-1
clone_size: NA
cdr3_nt: TGTGCCTGGAGTGTTACTAGCGGGAGGGAGCAGTTCTTC
cdr3_aa: CAWSVTSGREQFF

d_call: NA
v_call: TRBV29-1
j_call: TRBJ2-1
clone_size: many
cdr3_nt: TGCAGCGTTGAAGAAGTCGTCAGATTCGGGAATGAGCAGTTCTTC
cdr3_aa: CSVEEVVRFGNEQFF

d_call: TRBD1
v_call: TRBV12-5
j_call: TRBJ1-3
clone_size: NA
cdr3_nt: TGTGCTAGTGGTTTGGGACAGGGCTCTGGAAACACCATATATTTT
cdr3_aa: CASGLGQGSGNTIYF

d_call: TRBD2
v_call: TRBV20-1
j_call: TRBJ2-1
clone_size: NA
cdr3_nt: TGCAGTGCTAGTTTGTCTAGCGGAAACAATGAGCAGTTCTTC
cdr3_aa: CSASLSSGNNEQFF

d_call: TRBD2
v_call: TRBV9
j_call: TRBJ2-5
clone_size: few
cdr3_nt: TGTGCCAGCAGCGTGGACCCCCTAGCGGGCCTCCGGGAGACCCAGTACTTC
cdr3_aa: CASSVDPLAGLRETQYF

d_call: TRBD1
v_call: TRBV6-5
j_call: TRBJ1-2
clone_size: few
cdr3_nt: TGTGCCAGCGCGGACAGGCCTATGACTCCTGGCTACACCTTC
cdr3_aa: CASADRPMTPGYTF

d_call: NA
v_call: TRBV5-5
j_call: TRBJ2-6
clone_size: NA
cdr3_nt: TGTGCCAGCAGCTTGGCTTGGGGGGGGCTCCTCTCTGGGGCCAACGTCCTGACTTTC
cdr3_aa: CASSLAWGGLLSGANVLTF

d_call: NA
v_call: TRBV24-1
j_call: TRBJ1-5
clone_size: NA
cdr3_nt: TGTGCCACCAGTGATAGCCGGGACACCTCTTTCAATCAGCCCCAGCATTTT
cdr3_aa: CATSDSRDTSFNQPQHF

d_call: NA
v_call: TRBV28
j_call: TRBJ1-1
clone_size: NA
cdr3_nt: TGTGCCAGCAGCATTCAGAACACTGAAGCTTTCTTT
cdr3_aa: CASSIQNTEAFF

d_call: NA
v_call: TRBV20-1
j_call: TRBJ2-4
clone_size: NA
cdr3_nt: TGCAGTGCTAGGGGTCAGAGGATTCAGTACTTC
cdr3_aa: CSARGQRIQYF

d_call: TRBD2
v_call: TRBV27
j_call: TRBJ2-3
clone_size: NA
cdr3_nt: TGTGCCAGCAGTCCTCCAGGGAGGGTAGCGGGGTACACAGATACGCAGTATTTT
cdr3_aa: CASSPPGRVAGYTDTQYF

d_call: TRBD1
v_call: TRBV6-1
j_call: TRBJ1-5
clone_size: NA
cdr3_nt: TGTGCCAGCAGTGATAATCGGGCAGGGGGTATTCAGCCCCAGCATTTT
cdr3_aa: CASSDNRAGGIQPQHF

d_call: NA
v_call: TRBV9
j_call: TRBJ1-3
clone_size: NA
cdr3_nt: TGTGCCAGCAGACAGGGCTCTGGAAACACCATATATTTT
cdr3_aa: CASRQGSGNTIYF

d_call: TRBD1
v_call: TRBV6-5
j_call: TRBJ1-1
clone_size: NA
cdr3_nt: TGTGCCAGCAGTAATTCAGGGGGGCCTGAAGCTTTCTTT
cdr3_aa: CASSNSGGPEAFF

d_call: NA
v_call: TRBV7-2
j_call: TRBJ1-1
clone_size: few
cdr3_nt: TGTGCCAGCAGCTTAGCACGGGGGGGCACTGAAGCTTTCTTT
cdr3_aa: CASSLARGGTEAFF

d_call: TRBD1
v_call: TRBV2
j_call: TRBJ2-7
clone_size: NA
cdr3_nt: TGTGCCAGCAGTAATACTCCGGGACAGGGGGCGCGCGAGCAGTACTTC
cdr3_aa: CASSNTPGQGAREQYF

d_call: NA
v_call: TRBV6-5
j_call: TRBJ1-1
clone_size: many
cdr3_nt: TGTGCCTCCCTTGGGTCGGGGAACACTGAAGCTTTCTTT
cdr3_aa: CASLGSGNTEAFF

d_call: TRBD1
v_call: TRBV28
j_call: TRBJ1-3
clone_size: NA
cdr3_nt: TGTGCCAGCAGTTCAAACCCCGGACAGGGCTACTCTGGAAACACCATATATTTT
cdr3_aa: CASSSNPGQGYSGNTIYF

d_call: NA
v_call: TRBV4-1
j_call: TRBJ2-7
clone_size: NA
cdr3_nt: TGCGCCAGCAGCCAAGAGCCACTAGTCGAGGACGAGCAGTACTTC
cdr3_aa: CASSQEPLVEDEQYF

d_call: NA
v_call: TRBV2
j_call: TRBJ2-1
clone_size: NA
cdr3_nt: TGTGCCAGCGTGATTCCAGGGGCCAATGAGCAGTTCTTC
cdr3_aa: CASVIPGANEQFF

d_call: NA
v_call: TRBV10-3
j_call: TRBJ1-1
clone_size: NA
cdr3_nt: TGTGCCATCAGTGAGGACAGGAACACTGAAGCTTTCTTT
cdr3_aa: CAISEDRNTEAFF

d_call: TRBD2
v_call: TRBV6-2/TRBV6-3
j_call: TRBJ2-3
clone_size: NA
cdr3_nt: TGTGCCAGCAGTTCCCCTTATAGAGCGGGAAGTACAGATACGCAGTATTTT
cdr3_aa: CASSSPYRAGSTDTQYF

d_call: NA
v_call: TRBV28
j_call: TRBJ2-3
clone_size: NA
cdr3_nt: TGTGCCAGCAGTTCAACGAGATCGCAGTATTTT
cdr3_aa: CASSSTRSQYF

d_call: TRBD2
v_call: TRBV19
j_call: TRBJ2-1
clone_size: NA
cdr3_nt: TGTGCCAGTAGTATAGAATCGGGGGGACGTATCAATGAGCAGTTCTTC
cdr3_aa: CASSIESGGRINEQFF

d_call: TRBD1
v_call: TRBV7-2
j_call: TRBJ2-6
clone_size: NA
cdr3_nt: TGTGCCAGCAGCCTTTACAGGGGGCGCGCCCTGACTTTC
cdr3_aa: CASSLYRGRALTF